This entry lists 26 T cell receptor beta chains sequenced from one sample in a study of T cell responses to AZD1222 COVID-19 vaccine. Generated by immunoSEQ multiplex PCR, the TCRdb table keeps only in-frame clones and is missing some. The sample includes around 140,000 clones, 70% to 90% of them seen just once. Sequencing was performed on peripheral blood, taken 28 days after the second dose of the MenACWY control vaccine. These receptors were collected from an adult who received the MenACWY meningococcal vaccine as a control.

This chain joins TRBV7-2 and TRBJ2-5; TRBD2 matches at 10 bases. The germline CDR1 and CDR2 sequences are SGHTA and FQGNSA. The CDR3 consists of 13 residues. V lost 5 bases to trimming and J lost 5 bases; unmatched junction nucleotides: 2. This chain's CDR3 is CASSISGRETQYF. CDR3 nucleotides: TGTGCCAGCAGCATTAGCGGGAGGGAGACCCAGTACTTC.

V gene TRBV15 combines with J gene TRBJ1-2, with unresolved D. The CDR3 length is 14 residues. V was clipped by 0 bases and J by 3 bases, with 8 bases between them. The V gene's germline CDR1 is LNHNV and CDR2 YYDKDF (reference sequence). This CDR3 reads CATSRDEGYYGYTF. The CDR3 DNA follows: TGTGCCACCAGCAGAGATGAAGGTTACTATGGCTACACCTTC.

The chain combines TRBV7-2 with TRBJ2-3; 7 bases are shared with TRBD2. This CDR3 spans 14 amino acids. The V segment lost 0 bases and the J segment 6 bases; nucleotides outside the gene matches: 3. CDR1 and CDR2 from the germline V gene are SGHTA and FQGNSA. For the CDR3, the DNA is TGTGCCAGCAGCTTAGCGGGAGGGCGTGATACGCAGTATTTT. Protein: CASSLAGGRDTQYF.

This rearrangement joins TRBV3-1 (or the pseudogene TRBV3-2) to TRBJ1-2; D gene unclear. Per the germline V gene, CDR1 is LGHDT and CDR2 is YNNKEL (reference sequence). The CDR3 has 15 residues. V lost 0 bases and J 4 bases, leaving 12 bases between the germline ends. Written as DNA, the CDR3 is TGTGCCAGCAGCCAAGACGTGGGGAGAACCTATGGCTACACCTTC. Translating it yields CASSQDVGRTYGYTF.

The chain employs TRBV19 and TRBJ2-1, with 7 bases that match TRBD1. V was clipped by 3 bases and J by 4 bases; unmatched bases: 6. The germline gives CDR1 LNHDA, CDR2 SQIVND (reference sequence). This CDR3 is 15 amino acids long. The CDR3 region has the DNA TGTGCCAGTAGTATGATGTCAGGGGGTTACAATGAGCAGTTCTTC. It specifies CASSMMSGGYNEQFF.

This clone was seen more than once but under ten times. The chain couples TRBV7-8 to TRBJ2-5; 13 bases map to TRBD2. The CDR3 runs to 17 residues. After removal of 5 bases from V and 2 bases from J, the junction contained 8 bases not matched to a gene. Germline loops: CDR1 SGHVS, CDR2 FQNEAQ. The CDR3 DNA reads as TGTGCCAGCAGCCCAAGAAGGACTAGCGGGGGACAAGAGACCCAGTACTTC. Translating gives CASSPRRTSGGQETQYF.

This chain connects TRBV7-6 to TRBJ1-5; 7 bases align to TRBD1. Germline V CDR1 and CDR2: SGHVS, FNYEAQ. This CDR3 spans 15 amino acids. With 1 base clipped from V and 3 bases from J, the junction kept 3 bases outside the gene matches. CDR3 region: CASSLVGGSNQPQHF. In DNA form, the CDR3 reads TGTGCCAGCAGCTTAGTAGGGGGCTCCAATCAGCCCCAGCATTTT.

This chain uses TRBV19 with TRBJ2-3; 7 bases are a match to TRBD2. The CDR3 runs to 14 residues. Germline V gene data show CDR1 as LNHDA and CDR2 as SQIVND (reference sequence). Trimming at V came to 6 bases and at J to 6 bases, leaving 9 bases not matched to a gene. CDR3 bases: TGTGCCAGTAGCAAGGACCCAGCGGGGGATACGCAGTATTTT. This gives the protein CASSKDPAGDTQYF.

The chain joins TRBV6-5 to TRBJ1-3; TRBD1 agrees at 9 bases. With V trimmed by 2 bases and J by 1 base, 3 bases remained unmatched. Germline CDR1 is MNHEY and CDR2 is SVGAGI. The CDR3 sequence is 16 residues long. For the CDR3, the DNA is TGTGCCAGCAGTTACATTGGGACAGGGTCTGGAAACACCATATATTTT. The encoded protein is CASSYIGTGSGNTIYF.

The chain joins TRBV5-6 to TRBJ1-2; D ambiguous. This CDR3 is built from 12 residues. Deletions cut 3 bases from V and 4 bases from J, with 7 bases between. Germline V CDR1 and CDR2: SGHDT, YYEEEE. The CDR3 DNA sequence: TGTGCCAGCAGCTCTTGGATCTATGGCTACACCTTC. Translated: CASSSWIYGYTF.

This chain connects TRBV7-9 to TRBJ1-1; no clear D gene. The germline CDR1 and CDR2 sequences are SEHNR and FQNEAQ (reference sequence). Trimming took 5 bases from V and 2 from J, leaving 12 bases between them. This CDR3 is built from 14 residues. DNA for the CDR3: TGTGCCAGCAGCAATAGGTTACCCAACACTGAAGCTTTCTTT. Translation: CASSNRLPNTEAFF. Variable domain in full (rest from reference TRBV7-9 and TRBJ1-1): DTGVSQNPRHKITKRGQNVTFRCDPISEHNRLYWYRQTLGQGPEFLTYFQNEAQLEKSRLLSDRFSAERPKGSFSTLEIQRTEQGDSAMYLCASSNRLPNTEAFFGQGTRLTVV.

This clone was picked up one time. V usage is TRBV10-3 and J usage is TRBJ1-1, with 9 bases lining up with TRBD1. CDR1 and CDR2 from the germline V gene are ENHRY and SYGVKD. The V segment lost 3 bases and the J segment 0 bases; nucleotides outside the gene matches: 2. The CDR3 totals 15 residues. CDR3 sequence (DNA): TGTGCCATCAGTGAAGGGACAGGGATGAACACTGAAGCTTTCTTT. As protein: CAISEGTGMNTEAFF.

The table lists this clone with a count of one. Here the CDR3 reads CASKKAGANYGYTF. CDR3 sequence (DNA): TGTGCCAGCAAAAAGGCAGGGGCAAACTATGGCTACACCTTC. J is TRBJ1-2 and V is TRBV25-1; D possibly corresponds to TRBD1 (6 bases). V lost 7 bases and J 2 bases, leaving 14 bases between the germline ends. CDR1 and CDR2 (germline): MGHDK, SYGVNS. This CDR3 has 14 residues.

The rearrangement uses TRBV7-8 and TRBJ2-5; D gene unclear. The length of the CDR3 is 13 residues. The V and J ends lost 5 bases and 5 bases respectively, with 12 bases between them. Germline CDR1 SGHVS, CDR2 FQNEAQ. In DNA, the CDR3 is TGTGCCAGCAGCCCTGGGGTGGAGGAGACCCAGTACTTC. Its protein is CASSPGVEETQYF. Full variable domain (missing parts from reference TRBV7-8 and TRBJ2-5): GAGVSQSPRYKVAKRGQDVALRCDPISGHVSLFWYQQALGQGPEFLTYFQNEAQLDKSGLPSDRFFAERPEGSVSTLKIQRTQQEDSAVYLCASSPGVEETQYFGPGTRLLVL.

The chain joins TRBV30 to TRBJ1-4, with D possibly matching TRBD1 (6 bases). V lost 1 base and J lost 6, with 12 bases in between. This CDR3 comprises 14 residues. Germline CDR1 is GTSNPN and CDR2 is SVGIG (reference sequence). CDR3 region: CAWSAGVNHEKLFF. The CDR3 coding sequence is TGTGCCTGGAGTGCAGGGGTTAATCATGAAAAACTGTTTTTT.

The chain couples TRBV7-8 to TRBJ2-5, with TRBD1 matching 8 bases. V shed 3 bases and J 4 bases; nucleotides not matched to a gene: 10. From germline, CDR1 is SGHVS and CDR2 FQNEAQ. The CDR3 covers 16 residues. CDR3 loop: CASSFDRTGKAETQYF. The CDR3 DNA is TGTGCCAGCAGCTTCGATCGGACAGGGAAGGCAGAGACCCAGTACTTC. Using reference TRBV7-8 and TRBJ2-5 for the parts outside the CDR3, the full variable domain is GAGVSQSPRYKVAKRGQDVALRCDPISGHVSLFWYQQALGQGPEFLTYFQNEAQLDKSGLPSDRFFAERPEGSVSTLKIQRTQQEDSAVYLCASSFDRTGKAETQYFGPGTRLLVL.

In this sample, this clone turned up once. CDR3 loop: CASSLDAGGTGNEQFF. The CDR3 DNA reads as TGTGCCAGCAGCTTAGACGCGGGGGGTACGGGCAATGAGCAGTTCTTC. The rearrangement uses TRBV7-2 and TRBJ2-1; the match to TRBD2 covers 8 bases. The length of the CDR3 is 16 residues. Losses at the gene ends were 1 base for V and 6 bases for J; bases not matched to a gene: 8. In germline, CDR1 is SGHTA, CDR2 FQGNSA.

This chain connects TRBV27 to TRBJ2-5; 11 bases map to TRBD1. There are 15 residues in the CDR3. The V gene's germline CDR1 is MNHEY and CDR2 SMNVEV (reference sequence). V gave up 4 bases and J gave up 5 bases; unmatched junction bases: 6. CDR3 DNA sequence: TGTGCCAGCAGTTCCGGGACAGGGGGTATTGAGACCCAGTACTTC. Protein product: CASSSGTGGIETQYF.

The chain employs TRBV19 and TRBJ1-6; D is unclear. V gave up 3 bases and J gave up 0 bases, with 21 bases separating them. Germline CDR1 is LNHDA and CDR2 is SQIVND (reference sequence). The CDR3 contains 20 residues. DNA of the CDR3: TGTGCCAGTAGTATGTCCGGGTGGCCGCCAGAGAGCTCCTATAATTCACCCCTCCACTTT. Its translation: CASSMSGWPPESSYNSPLHF. Supplemented by reference TRBV19 and TRBJ1-6, the full variable domain reads DGGITQSPKYLFRKEGQNVTLSCEQNLNHDAMYWYRQDPGQGLRLIYYSQIVNDFQKGDIAEGYSVSREKKESFPLTVTSAQKNPTAFYLCASSMSGWPPESSYNSPLHFGNGTRLTVT.

The V call is TRBV7-2, the J call TRBJ1-1; 8 bases align to TRBD1. The J segment lost 5 bases and the V segment lost 6 bases, leaving 5 bases of the junction unmatched. Germline assignment: CDR1 SGHTA and CDR2 FQGNSA. The CDR3 is 13 amino acids. CDR3 DNA: TGTGCCAGCAGACTACAGGGGGATACTGAAGCTTTCTTT. It yields the protein CASRLQGDTEAFF.

The CDR3 DNA sequence: TGTGCCAGCAGCGTCCGACTAGCGGGAGGCACAGATACGCAGTATTTT. Protein product: CASSVRLAGGTDTQYF. The chain carries TRBV9 and TRBJ2-3; 12 nucleotides match TRBD2. CDR3 length: 16 residues. Germline V gene lookup returns CDR1 SGDLS and CDR2 YYNGEE. The V gene end was trimmed by 2 bases and the J gene end by 1 base; junction bases not matched to a gene: 2.

This clone came up once. This chain connects TRBV24-1 to TRBJ2-6; TRBD2 might be the D (5 bases). V lost 4 bases and J lost 3, with 18 bases in between. CDR1 is KGHDR and CDR2 is SFDVKD in the germline V gene. The CDR3 length is 18 residues. This CDR3 reads CATSDPRTSTGGANVLTF. The CDR3 bases are TGTGCCACCAGTGACCCTAGGACTTCCACGGGTGGGGCCAACGTCCTGACTTTC.

The gene calls are TRBV7-9 and TRBJ2-7, with D tentatively TRBD2 (5 bases). This CDR3 contains 14 residues. V was trimmed by 5 bases and J by 0 bases, leaving 11 bases between them. The germline gives CDR1 SEHNR, CDR2 FQNEAQ (reference sequence). CDR3: CASSRRGSSYEQYF. The CDR3 nucleotides are TGTGCCAGCAGCCGACGGGGTAGCTCCTACGAGCAGTACTTC.

This sequence joins TRBV6-2 or TRBV6-3 and TRBJ1-5; 9 bases are shared with TRBD1. V shed 6 bases, J shed 1 base, and the junction held 4 bases outside the gene matches. The CDR3 runs 15 residues. The V gene's germline CDR1 is MNHEY and CDR2 SVGEGT. Here the CDR3 reads CASSSDRGSNQPQHF. In DNA form, the CDR3 reads TGTGCCAGCAGCTCGGACAGGGGAAGCAATCAGCCCCAGCATTTT.

Comment on this clone: At one boundary the junction diverges from the germline segment, which might be a read error. V gene TRBV11-3 combines with J gene TRBJ2-7; 7 bases match TRBD1. In germline, CDR1 is SGHNT, CDR2 YENEEA. The CDR3 totals 14 residues. The CDR3 region has the DNA TGTGCCAGCAGCTTGACAGGGACCTCCCACGAGCAGTACTTC. Residues: CASSLTGTSHEQYF.

The chain employs TRBV18 and TRBJ1-2, with D tentatively TRBD1 (6 bases). The V gene lost 4 bases and the J gene lost 8 bases, with 17 bases spanning the gap. The CDR3 extends over 14 amino acids. CDR1 and CDR2 from the germline V gene are KGHSH and LQKENI. CDR3: CASSLTGNGMGYTF. In DNA form, the CDR3 reads TGTGCCAGCTCACTAACAGGGAATGGGATGGGCTACACCTTC.